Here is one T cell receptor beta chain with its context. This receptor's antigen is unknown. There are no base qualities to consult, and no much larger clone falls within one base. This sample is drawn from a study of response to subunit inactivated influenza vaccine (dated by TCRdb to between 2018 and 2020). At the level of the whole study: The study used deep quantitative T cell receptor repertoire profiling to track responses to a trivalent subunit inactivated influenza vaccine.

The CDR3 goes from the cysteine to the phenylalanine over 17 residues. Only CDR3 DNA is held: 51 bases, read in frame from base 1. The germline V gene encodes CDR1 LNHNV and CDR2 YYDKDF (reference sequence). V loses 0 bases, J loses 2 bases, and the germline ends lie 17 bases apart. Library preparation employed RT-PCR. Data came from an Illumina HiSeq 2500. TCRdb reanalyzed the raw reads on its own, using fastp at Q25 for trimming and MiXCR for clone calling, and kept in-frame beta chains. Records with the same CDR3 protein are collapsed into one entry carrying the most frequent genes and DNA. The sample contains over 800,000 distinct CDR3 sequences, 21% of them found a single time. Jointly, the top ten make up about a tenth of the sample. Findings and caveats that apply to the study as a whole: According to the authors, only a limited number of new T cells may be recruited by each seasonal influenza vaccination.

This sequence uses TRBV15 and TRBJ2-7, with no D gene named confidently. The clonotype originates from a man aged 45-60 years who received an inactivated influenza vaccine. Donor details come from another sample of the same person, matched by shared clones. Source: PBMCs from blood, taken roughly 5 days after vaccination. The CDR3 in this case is CATSRDRNRRGAYEQYF. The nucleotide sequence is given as TGTGCCACCAGCAGAGATCGGAATCGCCGCGGAGCCTACGAGCAGTACTTC.